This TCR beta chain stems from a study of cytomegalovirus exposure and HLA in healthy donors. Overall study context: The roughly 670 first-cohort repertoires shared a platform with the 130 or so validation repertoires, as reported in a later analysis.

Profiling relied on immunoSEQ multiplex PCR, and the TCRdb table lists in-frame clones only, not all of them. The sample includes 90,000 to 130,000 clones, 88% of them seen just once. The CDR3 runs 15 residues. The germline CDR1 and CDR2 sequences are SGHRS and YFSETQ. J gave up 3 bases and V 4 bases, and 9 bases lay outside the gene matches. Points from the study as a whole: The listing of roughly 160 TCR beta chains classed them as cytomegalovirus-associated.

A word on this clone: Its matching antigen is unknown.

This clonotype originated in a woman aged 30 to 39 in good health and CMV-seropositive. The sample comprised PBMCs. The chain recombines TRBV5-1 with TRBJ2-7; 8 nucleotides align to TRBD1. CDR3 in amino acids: CASSANTGTGYEQYF. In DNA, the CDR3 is TGCGCCAGCAGCGCGAATACCGGGACAGGCTACGAGCAGTACTTC.